This T cell receptor (beta chain) was identified in a study of blood T cell repertoires in COVID-19 (dated by TCRdb to about 2020). The study in broad terms: Samples from collaborators originated in the United States, Italy and Spain and spanned both the acute and convalescent phases of COVID-19. The repertoires were made available in a free public database intended to serve as a resource for research on the immune response to SARS-CoV-2. The material from the prospective study consisted of cDNA or gDNA derived from T cells, B-cell-depleted T cells, or PBMCs. The sample metadata nearly always contained a de-identified subject ID, COVID-19 status, age in years and sex. Deeply sampled blood TCRbeta repertoires from subjects exposed to, actively infected with, or recovered from COVID-19 were included in the dataset. The samples were drawn from the first 160 participants of the ongoing ImmuneRACE study and from 1,254 subjects provided by 6 global collaborators. Where available, HLA class I and class II types were taken from metadata supplied by the sample provider and were not determined by assay-based typing. General findings and caveats noted by the study authors: The amount of clinical and demographic metadata varied by source and participant and was provided uncurated.

Samples from volunteer blood donors who had recovered from COVID-19 were contributed by a second Seattle source. Each collaborating institution followed its own protocols to collect whole blood in K2EDTA tubes. Collaborator samples were shipped for TCRbeta analysis as frozen whole blood, isolated PBMCs, or DNA extracted from either sample type. V is clipped by 6 bases and J by 7 bases, and the sequence between their germline boundaries is 16 bases long. As encoded in the germline V gene, CDR1 is SNHLY while CDR2 is FYNNEI. From the cysteine up to the phenylalanine, the CDR3 has a length of 13 residues. CDR3 DNA is the only sequence kept; it has 39 bases, read in frame from the first base. With respect to this clone: This receptor's antigen is unknown. No base-level quality is on record; no much larger clone is a single base apart.

TCRbeta CDR3 regions were amplified from genomic DNA using the immunoSEQ Assay, a bias-controlled multiplex PCR. Per the original workflow: The number of nucleated cells in each sample was estimated by amplification of reference gene primers within the assay. To quantify the absolute abundance of each unique TCRbeta CDR3 rearrangement, sequence reads were collapsed and filtered. For each sample, productive Simpson clonality was calculated as the square root of Simpson's diversity index across productive rearrangements. As stored in TCRdb, this immuneACCESS dataset retains in-frame rearrangements with V and J assigned. A fraction of the clones does not appear; measured against another copy, unresolved V genes explain less than half of the discrepancy, and the remainder lacks a known reason. The V and J calls and clone size come from that table; D and trimming were worked out from the DNA. This sample is represented by 150,000 to 200,000 clones; over 75% of them were singletons. The top ten constitute 0.95% to 1.5% of the sample.

This chain joins TRBV2 to TRBJ2-7; TRBD1 is a possible D gene, resting on 5 matching bases. Sequenced input: peripheral blood. This receptor was taken from a man aged 55 to 70 who had recovered from COVID-19. The CDR3 protein: CASSLSSGIEQYF. In nucleotide form, the sequence is TGTGCCAGCAGCCTTTCTTCAGGGATTGAGCAGTACTTC.